This TCR beta chain comes out of a study of shared clonotypes between healthy human individuals. Across the whole study: Researchers assigned three CD4 naive, three CD4 memory, two CD8 naive and one CD8 memory plate to each donor. Study outcomes and limitations: Generally, naive subsets (rather than memory subsets) showed larger estimated richness.

Germline loops: CDR1 GTSNPN, CDR2 SVGIG (reference sequence). CDR3 size: 12 residues. V lost 1 base, J lost 8 bases, and 11 bases lay in between. As processed by the authors: ImmunoSEQ output lacked quality scores and full-length reads, limiting matched filtering. Sequencing was performed with immunoSEQ multiplex PCR; in TCRdb, only in-frame clones are kept and a portion is missing. V, J and clone size derive from that table, while D and trimming were established from the DNA sequence. The repertoire has roughly 2.4 million clones, around 95% of them found once; the top ten carry 0.1% to 0.15%. As regards this clone: What it binds is unknown.

A CD45RA+ naive subset and a CD45RA-negative memory subset were split from CD4+ cells. Sequenced sample: naive CD4+ T cells sorted from blood. The subset was: CD45RA+ positively selected. The TCR originated in a man between 18 and 29 years old in good health. The genes are TRBV30 and TRBJ1-2; D uncertain. DNA for the CDR3: TGTGCCTGGAGTGCTGGGGAGAAGGGCTACACCTTC. Protein product: CAWSAGEKGYTF.